This TCR beta chain was recorded in a study of T cell changes during pregnancy in multiple sclerosis. The CDR3 consists of 14 residues. CDR1 and CDR2 from the germline V gene are MGHDK and SYGVNS. V lost 8 bases to trimming and J lost 1 base, with 14 bases between them. Assay: immunoSEQ multiplex PCR; the TCRdb copy retains only in-frame clones and omits some. The table has some 51,000 clones, approximately 95% seen once; the top ten hold 0.45% to 0.55%. The material was CD4+ T cells from peripheral blood mononuclear cells, obtained in the first trimester of pregnancy. J is TRBJ1-2 and V is TRBV25-1, with D perhaps TRBD1 (5 bases). The sequence derives from a female donor with multiple sclerosis, enrolled in a pregnancy study. CDR3 sequence (DNA): TGTGCCAGCTTGGGGGAGGGCCATAACTATGGCTACACCTTC. It codes for CASLGEGHNYGYTF.